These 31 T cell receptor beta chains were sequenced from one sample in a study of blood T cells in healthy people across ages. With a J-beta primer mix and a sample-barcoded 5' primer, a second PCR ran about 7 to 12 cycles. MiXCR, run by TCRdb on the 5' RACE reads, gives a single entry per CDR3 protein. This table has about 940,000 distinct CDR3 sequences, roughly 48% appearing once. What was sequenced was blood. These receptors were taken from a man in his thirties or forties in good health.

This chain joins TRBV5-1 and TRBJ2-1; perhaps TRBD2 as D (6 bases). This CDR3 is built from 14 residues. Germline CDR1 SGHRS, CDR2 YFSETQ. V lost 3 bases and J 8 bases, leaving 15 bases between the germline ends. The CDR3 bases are TGCGCCAGCAGCTCCGGGGGACCCGGGGATGAGCAGTTCTTC. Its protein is CASSSGGPGDEQFF.

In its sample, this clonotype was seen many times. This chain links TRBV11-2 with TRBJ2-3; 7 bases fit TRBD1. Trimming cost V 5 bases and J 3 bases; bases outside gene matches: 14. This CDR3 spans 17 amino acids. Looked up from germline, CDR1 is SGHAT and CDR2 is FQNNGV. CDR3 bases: TGTGCCAGCAGCCTCTACCTACGACAGGGTACGACAGATACGCAGTATTTT. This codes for CASSLYLRQGTTDTQYF. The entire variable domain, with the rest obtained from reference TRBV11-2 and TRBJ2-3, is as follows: EAGVAQSPRYKIIEKRQSVAFWCNPISGHATLYWYQQILGQGPKLLIQFQNNGVVDDSQLPKDRFSAERLKGVDSTLKIQPAKLEDSAVYLCASSLYLRQGTTDTQYFGPGTRLTVL.

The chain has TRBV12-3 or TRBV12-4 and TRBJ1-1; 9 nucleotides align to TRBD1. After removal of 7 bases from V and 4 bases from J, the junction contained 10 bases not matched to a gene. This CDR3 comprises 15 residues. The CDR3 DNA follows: TGTGCCAGCATCCGAGACAGGGGGGCCGGCACTGAAGCTTTCTTT. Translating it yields CASIRDRGAGTEAFF.

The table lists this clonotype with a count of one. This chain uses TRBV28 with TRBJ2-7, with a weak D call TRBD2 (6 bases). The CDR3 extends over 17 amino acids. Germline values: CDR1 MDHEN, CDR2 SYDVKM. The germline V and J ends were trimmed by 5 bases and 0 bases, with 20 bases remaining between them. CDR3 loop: CASSPLHPKAGSYEQYF. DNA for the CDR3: TGTGCCAGCAGTCCCCTTCACCCGAAAGCGGGCTCCTACGAGCAGTACTTC. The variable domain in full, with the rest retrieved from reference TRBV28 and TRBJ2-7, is DVKVTQSSRYLVKRTGEKVFLECVQDMDHENMFWYRQDPGLGLRLIYFSYDVKMKEKGDIPEGYSVSREKKERFSLILESASTNQTSMYLCASSPLHPKAGSYEQYFGPGTRLTVT.

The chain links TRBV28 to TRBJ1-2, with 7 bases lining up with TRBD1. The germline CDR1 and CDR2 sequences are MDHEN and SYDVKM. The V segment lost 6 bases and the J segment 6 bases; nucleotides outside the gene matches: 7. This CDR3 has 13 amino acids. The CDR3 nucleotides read TGTGCCAGCAGCCAGACAGGGTTAAATGGCTACACCTTC. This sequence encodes CASSQTGLNGYTF.

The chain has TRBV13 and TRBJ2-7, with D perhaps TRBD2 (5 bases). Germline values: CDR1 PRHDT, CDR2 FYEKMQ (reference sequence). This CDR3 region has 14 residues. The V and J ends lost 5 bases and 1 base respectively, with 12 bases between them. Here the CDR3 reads CASSKHGLSYEQYF. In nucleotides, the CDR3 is TGTGCCAGCAGCAAACACGGACTGTCCTACGAGCAGTACTTC. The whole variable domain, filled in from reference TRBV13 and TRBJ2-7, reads AAGVIQSPRHLIKEKRETATLKCYPIPRHDTVYWYQQGPGQDPQFLISFYEKMQSDKGSIPDRFSAQQFSDYHSELNMSSLELGDSALYFCASSKHGLSYEQYFGPGTRLTVT.

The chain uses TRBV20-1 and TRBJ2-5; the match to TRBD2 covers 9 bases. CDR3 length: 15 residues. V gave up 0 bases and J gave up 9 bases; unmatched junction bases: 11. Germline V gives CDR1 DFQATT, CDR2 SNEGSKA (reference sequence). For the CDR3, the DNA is TGCAGTGCTAGAGATCCCACGCGGGGGGGCTCGGCCCAGTACTTC. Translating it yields CSARDPTRGGSAQYF.

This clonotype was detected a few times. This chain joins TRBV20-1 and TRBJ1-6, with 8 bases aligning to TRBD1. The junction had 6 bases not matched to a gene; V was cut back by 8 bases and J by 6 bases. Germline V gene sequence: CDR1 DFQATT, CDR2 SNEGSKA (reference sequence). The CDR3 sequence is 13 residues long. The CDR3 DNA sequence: TGCAGTTCCCGGACAGGGTCTAATTCACCCCTCCACTTT. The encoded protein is CSSRTGSNSPLHF.

The chain's CDR3 is CASSFPPGGGPSFFDNEQFF. As DNA, the CDR3 is TGTGCCAGCAGTTTCCCCCCCGGCGGGGGACCCTCTTTCTTCGACAATGAGCAGTTCTTC. The V and J genes are TRBV12-3 or TRBV12-4 and TRBJ2-1, with 7 bases aligning to TRBD2. The J segment lost 5 bases and the V segment lost 3 bases, leaving 22 bases of the junction unmatched. This CDR3 comprises 20 residues.

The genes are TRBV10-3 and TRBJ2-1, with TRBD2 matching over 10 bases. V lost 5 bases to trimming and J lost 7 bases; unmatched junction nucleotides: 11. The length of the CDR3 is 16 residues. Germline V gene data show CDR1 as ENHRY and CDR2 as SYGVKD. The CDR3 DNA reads TGTGCCATCAGTTCCACTAGCGGGGCTTCCTTGAATGAGCAGTTCTTC. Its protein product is CAISSTSGASLNEQFF.

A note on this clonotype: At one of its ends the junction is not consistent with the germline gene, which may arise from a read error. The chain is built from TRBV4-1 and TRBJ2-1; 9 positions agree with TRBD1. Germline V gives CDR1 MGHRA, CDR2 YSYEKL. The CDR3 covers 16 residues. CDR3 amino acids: CASSQTGTGIANGQFF. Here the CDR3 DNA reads TGCGCCAGCAGCCAAACCGGGACAGGGATAGCCAATGGGCAGTTCTTC.

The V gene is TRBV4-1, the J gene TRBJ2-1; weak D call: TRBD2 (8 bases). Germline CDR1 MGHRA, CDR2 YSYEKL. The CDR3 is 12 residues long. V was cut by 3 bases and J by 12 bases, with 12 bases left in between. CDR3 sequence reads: CASSHGRGPQFF. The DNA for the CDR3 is TGCGCCAGCAGCCACGGGAGGGGGCCGCAGTTCTTC.

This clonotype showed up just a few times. This chain's CDR3 is CASQNRDRGFYEQYF. CDR3 nucleotides: TGTGCCAGCCAAAACCGGGACAGGGGATTCTACGAGCAGTACTTC. The V call is TRBV6-2 or TRBV6-3, the J call TRBJ2-7; 10 bases align to TRBD1. Germline trimming cut 8 bases from V and 3 bases from J; bases unmatched to any gene: 10. CDR3 size: 15 residues. Germline values: CDR1 MNHEY, CDR2 SVGEGT.

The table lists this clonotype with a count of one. The CDR3 protein is CASSYSRGPEKLFF. The CDR3 nucleotides read TGCGCCAGCAGCTACTCCCGGGGACCTGAAAAACTGTTTTTT. The chain combines TRBV4-1 with TRBJ1-4, with D perhaps matching TRBD1 (5 bases). V lost 5 bases, J lost 7 bases, and 14 bases lay in between. The CDR3 loop spans 14 amino acids. Germline CDR1 reads MGHRA; CDR2 reads YSYEKL.

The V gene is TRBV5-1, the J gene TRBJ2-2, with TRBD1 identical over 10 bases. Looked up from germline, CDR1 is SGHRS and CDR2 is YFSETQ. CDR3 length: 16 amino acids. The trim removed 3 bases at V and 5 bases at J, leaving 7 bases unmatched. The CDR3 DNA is TGCGCCAGCAGCTGGGGACAGGGGAAAAGGACCGGGGAGCTGTTTTTT. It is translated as CASSWGQGKRTGELFF. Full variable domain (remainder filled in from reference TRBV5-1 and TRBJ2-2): KAGVTQTPRYLIKTRGQQVTLSCSPISGHRSVSWYQQTPGQGLQFLFEYFSETQRNKGNFPGRFSGRQFSNSRSEMNVSTLELGDSALYLCASSWGQGKRTGELFFGEGSRLTVL.

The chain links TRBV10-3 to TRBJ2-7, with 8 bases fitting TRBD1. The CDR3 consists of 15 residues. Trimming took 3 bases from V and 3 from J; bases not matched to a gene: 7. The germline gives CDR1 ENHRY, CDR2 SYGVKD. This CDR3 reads CAISEEDRAGYEQYF. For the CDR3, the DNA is TGTGCCATCAGTGAAGAGGACAGGGCGGGCTACGAGCAGTACTTC.

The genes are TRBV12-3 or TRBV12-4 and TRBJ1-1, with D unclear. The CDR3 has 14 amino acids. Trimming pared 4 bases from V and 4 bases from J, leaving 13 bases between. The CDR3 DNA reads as TGTGCCAGCAGTTCTCCATTCCGGGGCACTGAAGCTTTCTTT. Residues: CASSSPFRGTEAFF.

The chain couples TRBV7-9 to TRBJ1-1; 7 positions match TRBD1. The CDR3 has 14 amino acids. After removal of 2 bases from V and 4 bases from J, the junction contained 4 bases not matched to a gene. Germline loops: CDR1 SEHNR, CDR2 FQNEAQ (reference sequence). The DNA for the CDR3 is TGTGCCAGCAGCTTAAAAACAGGGGCCACTGAAGCTTTCTTT. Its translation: CASSLKTGATEAFF.

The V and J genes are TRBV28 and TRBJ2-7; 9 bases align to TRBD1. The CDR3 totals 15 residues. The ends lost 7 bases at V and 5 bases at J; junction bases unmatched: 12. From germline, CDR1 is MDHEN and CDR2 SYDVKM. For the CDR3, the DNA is TGTGCCAGCACTTCCCGGGACAGGGTGAGCGACGAGCAGTACTTC. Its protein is CASTSRDRVSDEQYF.

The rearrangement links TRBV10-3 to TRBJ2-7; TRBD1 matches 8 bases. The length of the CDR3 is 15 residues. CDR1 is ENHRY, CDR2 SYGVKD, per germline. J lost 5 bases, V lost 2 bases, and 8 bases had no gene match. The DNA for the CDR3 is TGTGCCATCAGTGAGACGGAGGACAGGGCTCACGAGCAGTACTTC. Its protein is CAISETEDRAHEQYF.

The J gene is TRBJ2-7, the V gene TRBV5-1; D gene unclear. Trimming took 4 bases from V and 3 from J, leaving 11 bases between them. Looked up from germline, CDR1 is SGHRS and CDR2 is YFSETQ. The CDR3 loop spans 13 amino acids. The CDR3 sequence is CASSPVDVYEQYF. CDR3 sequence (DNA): TGCGCCAGCAGCCCCGTGGACGTCTACGAGCAGTACTTC.

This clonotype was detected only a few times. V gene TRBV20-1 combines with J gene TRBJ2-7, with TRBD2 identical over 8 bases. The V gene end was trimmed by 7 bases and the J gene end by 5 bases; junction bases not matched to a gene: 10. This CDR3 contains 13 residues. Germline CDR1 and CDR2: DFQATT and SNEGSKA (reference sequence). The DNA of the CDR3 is TGCAGTGTTGTACGGGGGGGCCGCGACGAGCAGTACTTC. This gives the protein CSVVRGGRDEQYF.

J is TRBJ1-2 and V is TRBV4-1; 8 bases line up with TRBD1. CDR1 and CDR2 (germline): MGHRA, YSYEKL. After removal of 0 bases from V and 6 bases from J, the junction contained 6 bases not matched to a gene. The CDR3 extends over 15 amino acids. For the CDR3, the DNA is TGCGCCAGCAGCCAAGAACCCGACAGGGGTGATGGCTACACCTTC. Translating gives CASSQEPDRGDGYTF.

The CDR3 sequence: CASSYNQQETQYF. CDR3 bases: TGTGCCAGCAGTTATAACCAGCAAGAGACCCAGTACTTC. The chain couples TRBV27 to TRBJ2-5; D gene ambiguous. This CDR3 contains 13 residues. Germline V gene sequence: CDR1 MNHEY, CDR2 SMNVEV (reference sequence). V was shortened by 4 bases and J by 2 bases, with 8 bases between the two germline ends.

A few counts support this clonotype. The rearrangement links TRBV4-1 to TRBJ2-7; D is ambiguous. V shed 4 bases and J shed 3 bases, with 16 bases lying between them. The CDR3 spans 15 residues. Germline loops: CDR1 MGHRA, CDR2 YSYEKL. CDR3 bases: TGCGCCAGCAGCCCCGACGATGGGCAGAGCTACGAGCAGTACTTC. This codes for CASSPDDGQSYEQYF.

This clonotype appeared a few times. CDR3 nucleotide sequence: TGTGCCAGCAGTCTTCAAGGGCCTAGCGGTAGCACAGATACGCAGTATTTT. This translates into CASSLQGPSGSTDTQYF. The rearrangement joins TRBV6-1 to TRBJ2-3, with TRBD2 matching over 7 bases. CDR3 size: 17 residues. Trimming took 5 bases from V and 0 from J; bases not matched to a gene: 11. The V gene's germline CDR1 is MNHNS and CDR2 SASEGT.

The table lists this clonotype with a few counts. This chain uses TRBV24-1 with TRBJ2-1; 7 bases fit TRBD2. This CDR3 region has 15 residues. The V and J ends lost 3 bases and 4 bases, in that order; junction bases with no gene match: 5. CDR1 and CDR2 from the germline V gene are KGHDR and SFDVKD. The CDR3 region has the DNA TGTGCCACCAGTGATCGGGGGGTTGTGTACAATGAGCAGTTCTTC. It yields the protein CATSDRGVVYNEQFF.

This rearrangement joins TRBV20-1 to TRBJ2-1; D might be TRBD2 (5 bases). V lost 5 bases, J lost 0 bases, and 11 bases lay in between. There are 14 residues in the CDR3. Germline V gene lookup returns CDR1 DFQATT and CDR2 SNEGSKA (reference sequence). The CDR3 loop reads CSAGHGDSYNEQFF. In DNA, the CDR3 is TGCAGTGCTGGTCACGGGGACTCCTACAATGAGCAGTTCTTC.

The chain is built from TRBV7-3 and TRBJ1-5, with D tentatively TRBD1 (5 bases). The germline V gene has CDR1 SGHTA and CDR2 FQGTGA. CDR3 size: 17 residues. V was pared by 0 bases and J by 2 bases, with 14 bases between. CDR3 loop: CASSLTGQGKGNQPQHF. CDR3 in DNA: TGTGCCAGCAGCTTAACGGGGCAGGGCAAGGGCAATCAGCCCCAGCATTTT.

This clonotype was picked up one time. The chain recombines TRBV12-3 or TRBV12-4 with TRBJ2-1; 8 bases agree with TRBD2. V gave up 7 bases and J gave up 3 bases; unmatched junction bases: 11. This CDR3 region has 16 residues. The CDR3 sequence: CASTPLGGGFYNEQFF. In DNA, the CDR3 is TGTGCCAGCACCCCACTAGGCGGGGGGTTCTACAATGAGCAGTTCTTC.

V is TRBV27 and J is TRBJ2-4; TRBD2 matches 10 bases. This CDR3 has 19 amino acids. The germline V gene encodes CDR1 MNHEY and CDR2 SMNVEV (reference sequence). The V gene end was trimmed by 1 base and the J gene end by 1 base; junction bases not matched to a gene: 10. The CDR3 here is CASSLWASGGYQAKNIQYF. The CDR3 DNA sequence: TGTGCCAGCAGTTTATGGGCTAGCGGGGGCTATCAGGCCAAAAACATTCAGTACTTC.